This entry is about one T cell receptor beta chain. Its target is unknown. This sample stems from a study of T cell responses to AZD1222 COVID-19 vaccine. Study-level background: The analysis combined second doses at about 4 or about 12 weeks.

General study points: After the peak T cell response, and only then, were repertoires sampled. As reported, nearly half of all spike-specific TCRs target variant regions that are unmutated. Spike was spanned by vaccine-associated CD4 TCRs, which were dominant at 160-218 and 743-854.

V lost 5 bases to trimming and J lost 6 bases; unmatched junction nucleotides: 9. CDR1 and CDR2 from the germline V gene are SQVTM and ANQGSEA. The CDR3 runs 13 residues. Assay used: immunoSEQ multiplex PCR; TCRdb lists only in-frame clones, some missing. Among approximately 120,000 clones, about 88% were seen once, and the ten largest hold approximately 17%. The source of this sequence is an adult in good health. The material sequenced was peripheral blood, taken on day 0 of AZD1222 vaccination. The chain recombines TRBV29-1 with TRBJ1-1; TRBD1 aligns across 7 bases. CDR3 bases: TGCAGCGTTAAGGGAGGGCAGGGGGCTGAAGCTTTCTTT. Encoded protein: CSVKGGQGAEAFF. Together with reference TRBV29-1 and TRBJ1-1, the CDR3 gives the full variable domain: SAVISQKPSRDICQRGTSLTIQCQVDSQVTMMFWYRQQPGQSLTLIATANQGSEATYESGFVIDKFPISRPNLTFSTLTVSNMSPEDSSIYLCSVKGGQGAEAFFGQGTRLTVV.